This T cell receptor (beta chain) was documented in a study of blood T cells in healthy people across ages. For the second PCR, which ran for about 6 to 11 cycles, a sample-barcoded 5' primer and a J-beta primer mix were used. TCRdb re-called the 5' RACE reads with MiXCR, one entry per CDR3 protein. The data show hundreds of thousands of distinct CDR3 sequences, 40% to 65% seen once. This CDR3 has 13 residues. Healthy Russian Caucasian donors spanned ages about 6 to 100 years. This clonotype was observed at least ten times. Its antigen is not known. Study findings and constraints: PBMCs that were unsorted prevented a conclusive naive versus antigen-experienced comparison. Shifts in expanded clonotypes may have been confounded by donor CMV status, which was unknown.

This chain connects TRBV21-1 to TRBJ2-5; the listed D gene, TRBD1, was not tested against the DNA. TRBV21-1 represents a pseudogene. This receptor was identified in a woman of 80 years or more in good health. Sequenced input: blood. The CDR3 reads CASSSTGEETQYF. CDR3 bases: TGTGCCAGCAGTTCAACAGGGGAAGAGACCCAGTACTTC.